This T cell receptor beta chain appears in the sequencing data of a study of blood T cell repertoires in COVID-19. This table comes from immunoSEQ multiplex PCR, and its TCRdb copy is limited to in-frame clones, with some not included. The sample consists of some 260,000 clones, approximately 90% of them appearing once. In germline, CDR1 is KGHSH, CDR2 LQKENI. The V end lost 4 bases, the J end lost 0 bases, and 10 bases lay between the germline ends. The CDR3 consists of 15 residues. This receptor was identified in a man aged 18 to 30 with active or convalescent COVID-19. The chain combines TRBV18 with TRBJ2-1; possible D gene TRBD2, 6 bases. Sequenced: peripheral blood. The CDR3 DNA sequence: TGTGCCAGCTCACGTCTCGGGAGCTCCTACAATGAGCAGTTCTTC. This sequence encodes CASSRLGSSYNEQFF.